These T cell receptor beta chains were read from a single sample in a study of cytomegalovirus exposure and HLA in healthy donors. Sequencing was performed with immunoSEQ multiplex PCR; in TCRdb, only in-frame clones are kept and a portion is missing. The table lists 150,000 or so clones, about two thirds of them singletons. The specimen sequenced was PBMCs. These receptor sequences come from a human donor in good health. Each CDR3 is given with its conserved first and last residue. Fields, in order: J gene, CDR3 length, V gene, CDR3 protein.

TRBJ2-1 | 16 | TRBV7-9 | CASSLAALGSGNEQFF
TRBJ1-5 | 13 | TRBV2 | CASSQGLNQPQHF
TRBJ2-2 | 17 | TRBV5-6 | CASSPGIAGGGTGELFF
TRBJ2-5 | 15 | TRBV7-3 | CASSFNSGAQETQYF
TRBJ1-1 | 15 | TRBV5-1 | CASSSKTGLVTEAFF
TRBJ1-4 | 15 | TRBV7-8 | CASSPGSPQGEKLFF
TRBJ1-1 | 13 | TRBV5-1 | CASSLGGPTEAFF
TRBJ1-5 | 13 | TRBV19 | CASRAGVVQPQHF
TRBJ1-2 | 15 | TRBV15 | CATSREVAGLGGYTF
TRBJ1-2 | 9 | TRBV10-1 | CARIYGYTF
TRBJ2-1 | 17 | TRBV7-6 | CASSSNRLAGVGNEQFF
TRBJ1-5 | 15 | TRBV18 | CASSPPGGVNQPQHF
TRBJ1-2 | 12 | TRBV6-6 | CASSYTDRAYTF
TRBJ2-7 | 16 | TRBV19 | CASIPDRPANLYEQYF
TRBJ1-5 | 13 | TRBV6-5 | CASSPIIDQPQHF
TRBJ1-2 | 16 | TRBV29-1 | CSAGQGAAPPDYGYTF
TRBJ1-1 | 13 | TRBV10-3 | CAISRQGGTEAFF
TRBJ2-7 | 14 | TRBV7-2 | CASSPTGTHYEQYF
TRBJ1-5 | 15 | TRBV19 | CASSIRGAFNQPQHF
TRBJ2-7 | 13 | TRBV6-1 | CASRRAPVGEQYF
TRBJ2-3 | 16 | TRBV5-1 | CASSAGLAGGMDTQYF
TRBJ1-6 | 16 | TRBV5-1 | CASSLSGGSYNSPLHF
TRBJ1-4 | 16 | TRBV4-2 | CASSQVVDRANEKLFF
TRBJ2-7 | 16 | TRBV5-1 | CASSLEGRDRVDEQYF
TRBJ2-7 | 13 | TRBV5-4 | CASSLAPFYEQYF
TRBJ2-3 | 14 | TRBV7-9 | CASSLGLDTDTQYF
TRBJ1-2 | 14 | TRBV19 | CASSTQGGNYGYTF
TRBJ2-1 | 16 | TRBV30 | CAWRVIAGGYNDEQFF
TRBJ1-1 | 11 | TRBV2 | CASSPAVWAFF
TRBJ1-6 | 15 | TRBV5-1 | CASSLGDSNNSPLHF
TRBJ2-2 | 14 | TRBV30 | CAWSLDTNTGELFF
TRBJ2-1 | 14 | TRBV19 | CASSIGSNHNEQFF
TRBJ2-3 | 19 | TRBV4-1 | CASSQPSQARGGSADTQYF
. | 14 | TRBV6-1 | CASSEWAGGYEQYF
TRBJ2-3 | 15 | TRBV19 | CASSITGGSTDTQYF
TRBJ2-2 | 15 | TRBV6-5 | CASSRRAGNTGELFF
TRBJ1-1 | 16 | TRBV6-1 | CASSGVAGRVNTEAFF
TRBJ1-4 | 13 | TRBV19 | CASAGFANEKLFF
TRBJ2-7 | 14 | TRBV2 | CASTFLTGSYEQYF
. | 13 | TRBV7-9 | CASSFDSSYEQYF
TRBJ1-4 | 15 | TRBV5-1 | CASSLQGATNEKLFF
TRBJ2-7 | 16 | TRBV6-5 | CASSYSIIGTSYEQYF
TRBJ1-2 | 13 | TRBV2 | CASSDARVGGYTF
TRBJ1-3 | 14 | TRBV10-3 | CAISEWGAGNTIYF
TRBJ2-5 | 14 | TRBV19 | CASSSDQGVVTQYF
TRBJ1-1 | 18 | TRBV4-1 | CASSQSGQGVRRGTEAFF
TRBJ1-4 | 15 | TRBV5-1 | CASSTGQGAGEKLFF
TRBJ2-7 | 17 | TRBV5-4 | CASSLGLAGGRSYEQYF
TRBJ1-2 | 15 | TRBV6-1 | CASSKIGQEINGYTF
TRBJ2-2 | 15 | TRBV5-1 | CASSWGTGDTGELFF
TRBJ2-1 | 14 | TRBV12-5 | CASGTGQTHNEQFF
TRBJ1-3 | 16 | TRBV19 | CASSLNRQGARNTIYF
TRBJ1-2 | 20 | TRBV28 | CASSLGGRQFRLAPLHGYTF
TRBJ1-1 | 14 | TRBV11-1 | CASSFYRGRTEAFF
TRBJ2-2 | 15 | TRBV6-1 | CASSTGQGAYGELFF
TRBJ1-2 | 14 | TRBV5-1 | CASSLGQVSYGYTF
TRBJ1-2 | 13 | TRBV5-4 | CASSRDRNYGYTF
TRBJ1-3 | 15 | TRBV30 | CAWSVQEGSGNTIYF
TRBJ1-5 | 14 | TRBV7-2 | CASRATGVRQPQHF
TRBJ1-1 | 13 | TRBV2 | CASSPGEGSEAFF